Sequencing of this T cell receptor (beta chain) was carried out in a study of blood T cells in healthy people across ages. General observations from the study: Shifts in expanded clonotypes may have been confounded by donor CMV status, which was unknown.

Using a J-beta primer mix together with a sample-barcoded 5' primer, a second PCR was run for roughly 6 to 11 cycles. TCRdb re-called the 5' RACE reads with MiXCR, one entry per CDR3 protein. The data contain about 1.7 million distinct CDR3 sequences, roughly 30% of them singletons. Ranging in age from roughly 6 to 100, the donors were healthy Caucasian individuals from Russia. This clonotype was found many times. What it binds is not known. Germline assignment: CDR1 SGHTA and CDR2 FQGTGA. The junction had 7 bases not matched to a gene; V was cut back by 5 bases and J by 6 bases. This CDR3 spans 14 amino acids.

Sequencing was carried out using blood. The chain carries TRBV7-3 and TRBJ2-7; TRBD2 aligns across 10 bases. This sequence was found in a woman aged 25 to 39 in good health. The CDR3 nucleotides read TGTGCCAGCAGCGCGAGCGGGGGGGCCTCCGAGCAGTACTTC. This translates into CASSASGGASEQYF.